The 30 T cell receptor beta chains presented below share a single source sample, sequenced in a study of cytomegalovirus exposure and HLA in healthy donors. Use of 60 Vbeta and 13 Jbeta primers characterized the PCR. Using immunoSEQ multiplex PCR, the repertoire was profiled, and TCRdb retains in-frame clones only, with some absent. This sample has 50,000 to 65,000 clones, with approximately 86% found just once. The specimen was PBMCs. All receptors derive from a woman between 18 and 29 years old in good health and CMV-seronegative.

This clone has a handful of counts. V is TRBV28 and J is TRBJ2-4, with TRBD2 identical over 10 bases. V shed 8 bases, J shed 7 bases, and the junction held 14 bases outside the gene matches. This CDR3 spans 16 amino acids. Germline V gene lookup returns CDR1 MDHEN and CDR2 SYDVKM. DNA for the CDR3: TGTGCCAGCGGAATGATAGCTAGCGGGAGTTCGAACATTCAGTACTTC. This encodes CASGMIASGSSNIQYF.

The gene calls are TRBV28 and TRBJ2-1; 7 positions match TRBD1. The junction had 0 bases not matched to a gene; V was cut back by 6 bases and J by 4 bases. This CDR3 comprises 12 residues. CDR1 is MDHEN, CDR2 SYDVKM, per germline. CDR3 DNA: TGTGCCAGCAGACAGGGGTACAATGAGCAGTTCTTC. It translates to CASRQGYNEQFF.

This chain connects TRBV27 to TRBJ1-1; possible D gene TRBD1, 6 bases. CDR1 is MNHEY and CDR2 is SMNVEV in the germline V gene (reference sequence). Trimming left V 5 bases short and J 4 bases short, with 14 bases between. The CDR3 totals 14 residues. CDR3 amino acids: CASSPKTGLTEAFF. The CDR3, as DNA: TGTGCCAGCAGTCCTAAGACAGGACTCACTGAAGCTTTCTTT.

The rearrangement links TRBV27 to TRBJ1-1, with D tentatively TRBD1 (6 bases). The CDR3 consists of 15 residues. Trimming took off 3 bases at V and 1 base at J, with 12 bases between the two ends. Germline values: CDR1 MNHEY, CDR2 SMNVEV (reference sequence). CDR3: CASSFAGARNTEAFF. In nucleotides, the CDR3 is TGTGCCAGCAGTTTCGCGGGGGCTCGGAACACTGAAGCTTTCTTT.

J is TRBJ2-5 and V is TRBV7-9, with TRBD1 matching over 7 bases. The J call could be wrong; TRBJ2-7 is a better fit for the DNA end. CDR1 and CDR2 from the germline V gene are SEHNR and FQNEAQ (reference sequence). The CDR3 is 14 amino acids. The CDR3 region is CASSWDSNSYEQYF. The DNA of the CDR3 is TGTGCCAGCAGTTGGGACAGCAACTCCTACGAGCAGTACTTC.

This chain connects TRBV7-3 to TRBJ2-1; a possible D gene is TRBD2 (6 bases). The CDR3 totals 15 residues. V was shortened by 8 bases and J by 2 bases, with 16 bases between the two germline ends. In germline, CDR1 is SGHTA, CDR2 FQGTGA. The CDR3: CASGDRERTYNEQFF. In nucleotides, the CDR3 is TGTGCCAGCGGGGATCGGGAGAGGACCTACAATGAGCAGTTCTTC.

The V and J genes are TRBV27 and TRBJ2-2; possible D gene TRBD2, 6 bases. V lost 2 bases and J lost 4, with 14 bases in between. The CDR3 loop spans 16 amino acids. The germline gives CDR1 MNHEY, CDR2 SMNVEV (reference sequence). The CDR3 here is CASSLGGGRGTGELFF. DNA of the CDR3: TGTGCCAGCAGTTTAGGGGGAGGTAGGGGCACCGGGGAGCTGTTTTTT.

The CDR3 DNA follows: TGTGCCAGCAGCTCTGGGGGGAGTAAACTGTTTTTT. This gives the protein CASSSGGSKLFF. This sequence joins TRBV7-9 and TRBJ1-4, with a possible D match to TRBD1 (5 bases). CDR1 is SEHNR and CDR2 is FQNEAQ in the germline V gene (reference sequence). Trimming stripped 4 bases from V and 11 bases from J, with 11 bases between. The CDR3 consists of 12 residues.

This chain links TRBV5-1 with TRBJ2-7, with TRBD2 matching 12 bases. V was pared by 4 bases and J by 2 bases, with 4 bases of the junction left unmatched. This CDR3 is 15 amino acids long. Germline lookup yields CDR1 SGHRS and CDR2 YFSETQ. The CDR3 DNA follows: TGCGCCAGCAGCCCACTAGCGGGAGGCCCCTACGAGCAGTACTTC. Translation: CASSPLAGGPYEQYF.

The chain has TRBV5-1 and TRBJ2-3, with D possibly matching TRBD2 (6 bases). Germline CDR1 reads SGHRS; CDR2 reads YFSETQ. Trimming took off 3 bases at V and 3 bases at J, with 14 bases between the two ends. CDR3 length equals 15 residues. This CDR3 is CASSSWGERTDTQYF. DNA of the CDR3: TGCGCCAGCAGCTCTTGGGGGGAGAGAACAGATACGCAGTATTTT.

The chain links TRBV10-3 to TRBJ2-7, with TRBD1 matching 8 bases. Germline CDR1 ENHRY, CDR2 SYGVKD. This CDR3 contains 14 residues. Trimming removed 6 bases from V and 1 base from J; junction bases left unmatched: 5. CDR3 in DNA: TGTGCCATCAGGCCGGACAGGGATTCCTACGAGCAGTACTTC. This codes for CAIRPDRDSYEQYF.

The chain is built from TRBV27 and TRBJ1-2; D gene uncertain. V was trimmed by 3 bases and J by 9 bases, leaving 14 bases between them. Germline values: CDR1 MNHEY, CDR2 SMNVEV (reference sequence). The CDR3 covers 13 residues. The CDR3 bases are TGTGCCAGCAGTTTTAGCGGGGAGAGGCGCTACACCTTC. Translated: CASSFSGERRYTF.

This clone occurred a few times. The chain couples TRBV29-1 to TRBJ2-1; D gene unclear. This CDR3 spans 11 amino acids. CDR1 is SQVTM and CDR2 is ANQGSEA in the germline V gene. The CDR3 region has the DNA TGCAGTCCTTATGAGTATGGTGAGCAGTTCTTC. It translates to CSPYEYGEQFF.

The chain combines TRBV7-9 with TRBJ1-2, with a tentative D call TRBD1 (5 bases). Trimming removed 5 bases from V and 4 bases from J, with 8 bases in between. This CDR3 is 12 amino acids long. Germline V gives CDR1 SEHNR, CDR2 FQNEAQ (reference sequence). CDR3 in DNA: TGTGCCAGCAGCCTTGACAGCTATGGCTACACCTTC. It translates to CASSLDSYGYTF.

This chain links TRBV29-1 with TRBJ2-7; no clear D. V gave up 3 bases and J gave up 3 bases, with 12 bases separating them. This CDR3 region has 13 residues. CDR1 SQVTM and CDR2 ANQGSEA come from the germline V gene. DNA for the CDR3: TGCAGCGTTGATCTTCTACTCCACTACGAGCAGTACTTC. It yields the protein CSVDLLLHYEQYF.

This clone has only one observation. The chain employs TRBV28 and TRBJ2-5, with a tentative D call TRBD1 (5 bases). Trimming took off 1 base at V and 3 bases at J, with 9 bases between the two ends. From germline, CDR1 is MDHEN and CDR2 SYDVKM. The CDR3 is 14 amino acids. DNA for the CDR3: TGTGCCAGCAGTTTATATGGGGCCAAAGAGACCCAGTACTTC. This sequence encodes CASSLYGAKETQYF.

The gene calls are TRBV15 and TRBJ1-5, with 7 bases identical to TRBD1. The J segment lost 5 bases and the V segment lost 6 bases, leaving 10 bases of the junction unmatched. Germline lookup yields CDR1 LNHNV and CDR2 YYDKDF (reference sequence). There are 15 residues in the CDR3. The CDR3 sequence is CATRDVTGIYQPQHF. CDR3 coding DNA: TGTGCCACCAGAGATGTGACAGGGATTTATCAGCCCCAGCATTTT.

This rearrangement joins TRBV29-1 to TRBJ2-2; 11 bases map to TRBD1. The CDR3 sequence is 15 residues long. Trimming at V came to 5 bases and at J to 3 bases, leaving 5 bases not matched to a gene. Germline values: CDR1 SQVTM, CDR2 ANQGSEA. The DNA of the CDR3 is TGCAGCGTTAGGGGGACAGGGGGTGACACCGGGGAGCTGTTTTTT. The encoded protein is CSVRGTGGDTGELFF.

Only a few counts were recorded for this clone. The chain couples TRBV9 to TRBJ2-6, with TRBD1 matching over 10 bases. V lost 4 bases to trimming and J lost 3 bases; unmatched junction nucleotides: 13. The germline CDR1 and CDR2 sequences are SGDLS and YYNGEE. This CDR3 is 19 amino acids long. The CDR3 reads CASSPQVGDRGSGANVLTF. The DNA of the CDR3 is TGTGCCAGCAGCCCTCAGGTAGGGGACAGGGGTAGTGGGGCCAACGTCCTGACTTTC.

DNA of the CDR3: TGTGCCAGCAGTTCCGGAGGGGGGGCCGGGGAGCAGTACTTC. Protein sequence: CASSSGGGAGEQYF. The gene calls are TRBV27 and TRBJ2-7; perhaps TRBD2 as D (7 bases). Trimming pared 4 bases from V and 7 bases from J, leaving 17 bases between. CDR1 and CDR2 (germline): MNHEY, SMNVEV (reference sequence). The CDR3 loop spans 14 amino acids.

The CDR3 sequence is CASSHRSGGVKNIQYF. DNA of the CDR3: TGTGCCAGCTCCCATCGGTCGGGAGGGGTCAAAAACATTCAGTACTTC. The rearrangement links TRBV19 to TRBJ2-4; 8 bases are shared with TRBD2. Looked up from germline, CDR1 is LNHDA and CDR2 is SQIVND (reference sequence). The CDR3 sequence is 16 residues long. With 9 bases clipped from V and 3 bases from J, the junction kept 13 bases outside the gene matches.

The rearrangement links TRBV2 to TRBJ2-2; D might be TRBD2 (8 bases). The CDR3 length is 17 residues. From germline, CDR1 is SNHLY and CDR2 FYNNEI. V shed 4 bases and J shed 4 bases, with 19 bases lying between them. CDR3 amino acids: CASSGSGGRTGTGELFF. The CDR3 nucleotides read TGTGCCAGCAGTGGGTCTGGCGGGAGGACAGGCACCGGGGAGCTGTTTTTT. The full variable domain, its missing parts supplied by reference TRBV2 and TRBJ2-2, is EPEVTQTPSHQVTQMGQEVILRCVPISNHLYFYWYRQILGQKVEFLVSFYNNEISEKSEIFDDQFSVERPDGSNFTLKIRSTKLEDSAMYFCASSGSGGRTGTGELFFGEGSRLTVL.

This clone was found once. The CDR3 region has the DNA TGCGCCAGCAGTGAGTTGAGTACCGGGGAGCTGTTTTTT. It yields the protein CASSELSTGELFF. The chain recombines TRBV10-2 with TRBJ2-2; D is uncertain. Trimming cost V 1 base and J 5 bases, with 5 bases left between them. This CDR3 spans 13 amino acids. The V gene's germline CDR1 is WSHSY and CDR2 SAAADI.

The chain uses TRBV15 and TRBJ2-7, with D perhaps matching TRBD1 (7 bases). The V and J ends lost 5 bases and 5 bases respectively, with 19 bases between them. The CDR3 length is 15 residues. Looked up from germline, CDR1 is LNHNV and CDR2 is YYDKDF (reference sequence). CDR3 region: CATSPRLGQRDEQYF. In DNA form, the CDR3 reads TGTGCCACCAGCCCCCGTCTGGGACAGCGGGACGAGCAGTACTTC.

The J gene is TRBJ2-5, the V gene TRBV4-1; D is perhaps TRBD1 (5 bases). Trimming cost V 3 bases and J 2 bases, with 10 bases left between them. The CDR3 extends over 14 amino acids. CDR1 is MGHRA, CDR2 YSYEKL, per germline. CDR3 nucleotides: TGCGCCAGCAGCCAGGGGCCGCTACAAGAGACCCAGTACTTC. It translates to CASSQGPLQETQYF.

The chain links TRBV5-5 to TRBJ2-3, with D maybe TRBD2 (6 bases). The V gene's germline CDR1 is SGHKS and CDR2 YYEKEE (reference sequence). The CDR3 covers 17 residues. The V and J ends lost 5 bases and 4 bases respectively, with 23 bases between them. CDR3 nucleotide sequence: TGTGCCAGCAGTCCCGCGGCGGGACCAGGAGGGCCAGATACGCAGTATTTT. Its protein is CASSPAAGPGGPDTQYF.

This clone was detected a few times. The CDR3 bases are TGTGCCAGCAGCCGGCGGACTAGCGGGTACACAGATACGCAGTATTTT. As protein: CASSRRTSGYTDTQYF. The chain carries TRBV7-6 and TRBJ2-3; the match to TRBD2 covers 11 bases. This CDR3 contains 16 residues. V was pared by 5 bases and J by 2 bases, with 6 bases of the junction left unmatched. Germline V gives CDR1 SGHVS, CDR2 FNYEAQ.

This clone was seen more than once but under ten times. The rearrangement joins TRBV6-4 to TRBJ2-6; D remains unclear. The germline CDR1 and CDR2 sequences are MRHNA and SNTAGT. CDR3 size: 15 residues. Trimming pared 0 bases from V and 1 base from J, leaving 4 bases between. The CDR3 nucleotides read TGTGCCAGCAGTGACTCGAGGTCTGGGGCCAACGTCCTGACTTTC. This sequence encodes CASSDSRSGANVLTF.

As for this clone: A far larger clone lies a single base away; this is likely a read error. The chain employs TRBV6-4 and TRBJ2-3, with TRBD2 as a possible D gene (5 bases). Trimming removed 0 bases at V and 4 bases at J, with 11 bases between. The CDR3 runs 15 residues. The germline CDR1 and CDR2 sequences are MRHNA and SNTAGT. CDR3 sequence reads: CASSDSSERADTQYF. In nucleotides, the CDR3 is TGTGCCAGCAGTGACTCGAGCGAGAGGGCAGATACGCAGTATTTT.

This sequence joins TRBV5-1 and TRBJ2-3; 8 positions agree with TRBD1. Germline trimming cut 0 bases from V and 6 bases from J; bases unmatched to any gene: 6. Germline CDR1 reads SGHRS; CDR2 reads YFSETQ. The length of the CDR3 is 15 residues. CDR3 loop: CASSLEGQGADTQYF. In DNA form, the CDR3 reads TGCGCCAGCAGCTTGGAGGGTCAGGGGGCGGATACGCAGTATTTT.